Below, one TCR beta chain is given with its context. Its antigen is as yet unknown. Cultured CD4+ T cells had their DNA profiled by the Oncomine TCR Beta short-read assay. MiXCR, run by TCRdb on the PCR reads, gives a single entry per CDR3 protein. This sample has around 10,000 distinct CDR3 sequences; less than 75% occur once, and the top ten carry 17%. The data derive from a study of vaccination and CD4 T cells after COVID-19. Study-level results: The authors identified 304 of 307 vaccine-specific clones in convalescent patients as spike mono-reactive.

Stated treatment: approximately 10-day PBMC culture with coronavirus spike peptide pools or control peptides (ViraFEST assay). The V end was cut by 0 bases, the J end by 10 bases, with 15 bases between. Germline CDR1 is SGHVS and CDR2 is FQNEAQ. The CDR3 length is 14 residues. This receptor was identified in a human donor who had recovered from COVID-19. The chain carries TRBV7-8 and TRBJ1-1, with D perhaps TRBD1 (5 bases). The source material was CD4+ T cells from blood, cultured in vitro. The CDR3 is CASSLAYQVRGAFF. CDR3 DNA: TGTGCCAGCAGCTTAGCGTACCAGGTTAGGGGAGCTTTCTTT. The whole variable domain, filled in from reference TRBV7-8 and TRBJ1-1, reads GAGVSQSPRYKVAKRGQDVALRCDPISGHVSLFWYQQALGQGPEFLTYFQNEAQLDKSGLPSDRFFAERPEGSVSTLKIQRTQQEDSAVYLCASSLAYQVRGAFFGQGTRLTVV.